This TCR beta chain emerged from a study of human thymus T cells. General observations from the study: Repertoires from thymus and blood appeared to show biased V and J gene usage.

Clones were read by immunoSEQ multiplex PCR, and TCRdb kept only the in-frame ones, dropping some. Among 60,000 to 75,000 clones listed, 95% were seen once. With 0 bases removed from V and 1 base from J, the gap between germline ends came to 24 bases. CDR3 length: 19 residues. Germline CDR1 SQVTM, CDR2 ANQGSEA. In its sample, this clone was seen once. Its specificity is not known. Corrective heart surgery yielded the resections from which the thymus tissue came. Donation came from healthy Finnish infants having corrective surgery for congenital heart defects. The sample comprised thymus tissue. This receptor was obtained from a girl under three years old with a congenital heart defect but otherwise immunologically healthy. This chain uses TRBV29-1 with TRBJ1-2; D may be TRBD1 (6 bases). The CDR3 loop reads CSVEEGGGRRPPVNYGYTF. DNA of the CDR3: TGCAGCGTTGAAGAAGGGGGGGGGCGTAGACCCCCCGTTAACTATGGCTACACCTTC.